This is a list of T cell receptor beta chains from one sample in a study of shared clonotypes between healthy human individuals. TCRdb keeps only in-frame clones here, not all; method: immunoSEQ multiplex PCR. This table has around 430,000 clones, 79% appearing once. Material for sequencing was PBMCs. These receptor sequences come from a woman aged 40 to 50 in good health. Some clones in this sample may be carry-over from other donors' samples. Each CDR3 is given with its conserved first and last residue. A D gene is named only where the DNA matches it firmly. Where a row states a size, it is once, few, many or the class of an expanded clone; other rows omit it.

d_call	j_call	clone_size	v_call	cdr3_nt	cdr3_aa
TRBD1	TRBJ1-5	NA	TRBV5-1	TGCGCCAGCAGCCCCGGGACAGTCAATCAGCCCCAGCATTTT	CASSPGTVNQPQHF
NA	TRBJ2-5	NA	TRBV7-9	TGTGCCAGCAGCCAAACCTCCGAAGAGACCCAGTACTTC	CASSQTSEETQYF
NA	TRBJ1-5	NA	TRBV9	TGTGCCAGCAGCGCTTTAGGAGCGCCTGATCAGCCCCAGCATTTT	CASSALGAPDQPQHF
TRBD1	TRBJ1-2	NA	TRBV28	TGTGCCAGCAGTTTCCCTAACACCGGGACAGAACCCGATGGCTACACCTTC	CASSFPNTGTEPDGYTF
NA	TRBJ2-1	NA	TRBV4-3	TGCGCCAGCAGCCAAGATGGAGGTCCAAAAGAACTCAATGAGCAGTTCTTC	CASSQDGGPKELNEQFF
NA	TRBJ2-7	NA	TRBV5-6	TGTGCCAGCAGCTTGGCTCCTTTTGGGGCCTACGAGCAGTACTTC	CASSLAPFGAYEQYF
NA	TRBJ2-1	NA	TRBV6-5	TGTGCCAGCAGCCCCGGGACTCACTACAATGAGCAGTTCTTC	CASSPGTHYNEQFF
NA	TRBJ2-7	few	TRBV7-2	TGTGCCAGCAGCCCTGGTAGGGCCTACGAGCAGTACTTC	CASSPGRAYEQYF
NA	TRBJ1-1	once	TRBV5-6	TGTGCCAGCAGCTTGGCGGGGTGGGGGGCGACTGAAGCTTTCTTT	CASSLAGWGATEAFF
NA	TRBJ2-7	NA	TRBV28	TGTGCCAGCTCCCCGAGCAACTGGTCCTACGAGCAGTACTTC	CASSPSNWSYEQYF
NA	TRBJ2-5	NA	TRBV29-1	TGCAGCGTTGCTCGGGCGACACCTCCAGAGAGAGAGACCCAGTACTTC	CSVARATPPERETQYF
TRBD2	TRBJ2-7	NA	TRBV7-2	TGTGCCAGCAGCTTCGAGTCGGGATGGACTAGCGGGAGGGCCTACGAGCAGTACTTC	CASSFESGWTSGRAYEQYF
NA	TRBJ2-7	NA	TRBV6-5	TGTGCCAGCAGCAACAGTAGGGACTCCTACGAGCAGTACTTC	CASSNSRDSYEQYF
NA	TRBJ2-7	once	TRBV19	TGTGCCAGTAGTATAGAGGCAGGGGCACTAGGGTACTACGACTACGAGCAGTACTTC	CASSIEAGALGYYDYEQYF
TRBD2	TRBJ2-3	once	TRBV7-2	TGTGCCAGCAGCTCCAGACTAGCGGAGACAGATACGCAGTATTTT	CASSSRLAETDTQYF
NA	TRBJ2-3	NA	TRBV4-2	TGTGCCAGCAGCCAAGGGAGCAGTCGCACAGATACGCAGTATTTT	CASSQGSSRTDTQYF
TRBD2	TRBJ2-7	NA	TRBV28	TGTGCCAGCAGTTTAGAGCGGGAGCTGGGGGACGAGCAGTACTTC	CASSLERELGDEQYF
TRBD2	TRBJ2-7	NA	TRBV10-3	TGTGCCATCAGTGTGAGCGGACTAGCGGGCGGTGAGCAGTACTTC	CAISVSGLAGGEQYF
NA	TRBJ2-2	NA	TRBV19	TGTGCCAGTAGTATCCAGAGGAACACCGGGGAGCTGTTTTTT	CASSIQRNTGELFF
NA	TRBJ1-1	NA	TRBV28	TGTGCCAGCAGGCCAACCGTCCCCACTGAAGCTTTCTTT	CASRPTVPTEAFF
NA	TRBJ2-6	many	TRBV4-2	TGTGCCAGCAGCCAAACGGAGAGCTCTGGGGCCAACGTCCTGACTTTC	CASSQTESSGANVLTF
NA	TRBJ1-1	NA	TRBV5-1	TGCGGACGTAAGCGCACTGAAGCTTTCTTT	CGRKRTEAFF
NA	TRBJ2-1	NA	TRBV7-9	TGTGCCAGCAGCCTCTCGTTTTCAAAAGATAAAGACAATGAGCAGTTCTTC	CASSLSFSKDKDNEQFF
TRBD1	TRBJ1-6	once	TRBV2	TGTGCCAGCAGTGAATCGGGACAGGATAATTCACCCCTCCACTTT	CASSESGQDNSPLHF
NA	TRBJ1-5	NA	TRBV2	TGTGCCAGCAGTCAAATCAGGGTTAGCAATCAGCCCCAGCATTTT	CASSQIRVSNQPQHF
TRBD1	TRBJ2-7	NA	TRBV19	TGTGCCAGTACCGCAACCGGGACAGAGAGGCACGAGCAGTACTTC	CASTATGTERHEQYF
TRBD1	TRBJ1-5	few	TRBV10-3	TGTGCCATCGGCCAGGGGGATCAGCCCCAGCATTTT	CAIGQGDQPQHF
TRBD1	TRBJ2-2	NA	TRBV11-3	TGTGCCAGCAGCTCCCGGGACAGGGATCCCGGGGAGCTGTTTTTT	CASSSRDRDPGELFF
NA	TRBJ2-7	NA	TRBV5-8	TGTGCCAGCAGCCAGGGGACTAACTCCTACGAGCAGTACTTC	CASSQGTNSYEQYF
NA	TRBJ2-6	NA	TRBV7-3	TGTGCCAGCAGCTTAGGTCTGCGCTCTGGGGCCAACGTCCTGACTTTC	CASSLGLRSGANVLTF
TRBD2	TRBJ2-5	NA	TRBV9	TGTGCCAGCAGCGTAACGGGAGGGGGGCAAGAGACCCAGTACTTC	CASSVTGGGQETQYF
NA	TRBJ1-4	NA	TRBV5-1	TGCGCCAGCAGCTTGATAGGGCAGGTGGAGGAAAAACTGTTTTTT	CASSLIGQVEEKLFF
NA	TRBJ2-1	NA	TRBV21-1	TGTGCCAGCAGCAAAGTCAGGCAGGTTGACAATGAGCAGTTCTTC	CASSKVRQVDNEQFF
NA	TRBJ2-2	NA	TRBV28	TGTGCCAGCAGTGGAGATCCGAACACCGGGGAGCTGTTTTTT	CASSGDPNTGELFF